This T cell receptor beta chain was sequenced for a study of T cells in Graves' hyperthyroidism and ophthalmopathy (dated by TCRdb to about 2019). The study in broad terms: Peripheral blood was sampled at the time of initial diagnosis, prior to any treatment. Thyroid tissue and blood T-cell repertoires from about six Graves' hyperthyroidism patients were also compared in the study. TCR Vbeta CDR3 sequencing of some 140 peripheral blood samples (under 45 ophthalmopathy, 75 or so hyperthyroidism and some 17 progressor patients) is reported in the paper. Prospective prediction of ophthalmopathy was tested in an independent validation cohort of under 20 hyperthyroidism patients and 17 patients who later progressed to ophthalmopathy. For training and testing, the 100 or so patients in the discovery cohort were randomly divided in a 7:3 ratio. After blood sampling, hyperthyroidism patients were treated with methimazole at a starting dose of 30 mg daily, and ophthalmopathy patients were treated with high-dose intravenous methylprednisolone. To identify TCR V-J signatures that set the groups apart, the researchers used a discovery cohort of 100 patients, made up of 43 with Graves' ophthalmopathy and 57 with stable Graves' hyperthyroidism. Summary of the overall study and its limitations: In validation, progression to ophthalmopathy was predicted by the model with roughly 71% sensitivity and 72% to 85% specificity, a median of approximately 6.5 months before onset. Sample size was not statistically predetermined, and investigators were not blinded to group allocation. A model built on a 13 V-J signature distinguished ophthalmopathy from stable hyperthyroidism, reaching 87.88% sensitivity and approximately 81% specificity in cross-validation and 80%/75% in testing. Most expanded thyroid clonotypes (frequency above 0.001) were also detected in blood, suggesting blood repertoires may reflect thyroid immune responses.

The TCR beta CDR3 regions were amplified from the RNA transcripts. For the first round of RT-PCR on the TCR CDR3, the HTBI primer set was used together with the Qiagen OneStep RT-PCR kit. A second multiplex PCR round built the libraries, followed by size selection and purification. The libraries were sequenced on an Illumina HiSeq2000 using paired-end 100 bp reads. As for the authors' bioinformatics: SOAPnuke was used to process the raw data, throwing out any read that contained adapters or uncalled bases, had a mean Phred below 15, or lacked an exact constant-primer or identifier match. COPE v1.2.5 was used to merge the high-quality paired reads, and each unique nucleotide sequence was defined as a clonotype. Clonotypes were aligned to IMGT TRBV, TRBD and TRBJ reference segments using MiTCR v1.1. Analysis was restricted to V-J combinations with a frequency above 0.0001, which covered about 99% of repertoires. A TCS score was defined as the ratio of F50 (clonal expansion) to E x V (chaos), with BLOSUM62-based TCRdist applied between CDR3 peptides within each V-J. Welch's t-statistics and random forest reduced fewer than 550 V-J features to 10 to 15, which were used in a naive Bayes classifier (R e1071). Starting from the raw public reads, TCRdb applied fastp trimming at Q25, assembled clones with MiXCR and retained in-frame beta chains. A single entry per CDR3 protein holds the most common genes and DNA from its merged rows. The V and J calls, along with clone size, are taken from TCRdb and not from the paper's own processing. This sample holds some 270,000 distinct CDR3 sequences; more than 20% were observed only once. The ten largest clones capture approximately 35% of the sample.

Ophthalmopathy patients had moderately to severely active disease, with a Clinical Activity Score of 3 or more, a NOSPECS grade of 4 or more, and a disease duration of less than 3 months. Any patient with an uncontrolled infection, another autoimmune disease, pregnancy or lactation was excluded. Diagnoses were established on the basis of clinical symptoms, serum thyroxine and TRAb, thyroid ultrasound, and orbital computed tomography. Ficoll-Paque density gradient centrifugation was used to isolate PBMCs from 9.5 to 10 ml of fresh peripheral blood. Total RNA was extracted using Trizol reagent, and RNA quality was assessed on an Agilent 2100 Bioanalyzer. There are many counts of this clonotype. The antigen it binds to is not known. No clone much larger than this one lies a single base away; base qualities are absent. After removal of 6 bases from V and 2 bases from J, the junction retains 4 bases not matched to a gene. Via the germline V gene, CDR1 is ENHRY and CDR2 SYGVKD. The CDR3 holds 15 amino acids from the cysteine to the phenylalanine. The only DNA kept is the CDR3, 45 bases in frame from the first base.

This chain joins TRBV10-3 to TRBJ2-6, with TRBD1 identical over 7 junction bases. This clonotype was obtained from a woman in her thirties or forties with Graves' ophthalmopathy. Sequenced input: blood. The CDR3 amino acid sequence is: CAISYRGAGANVLTF. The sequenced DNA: TGTGCCATCAGCTACAGGGGTGCTGGGGCCAACGTCCTGACTTTC.